This T cell receptor (beta chain) came from a study of T cells in Graves' hyperthyroidism and ophthalmopathy. There are 15 residues in the CDR3. The germline V gene encodes CDR1 LGHDT and CDR2 YNNKEL (reference sequence). Trimming stripped 3 bases from V and 0 bases from J, with 9 bases between. This clonotype has ten or more counts. The TCR beta CDR3 regions underwent amplification using RNA transcripts as the source. The TCR CDR3 was amplified in a first-round RT-PCR using the HTBI primer set. TCRdb independently ran MiXCR on the multiplex PCR reads; one entry per CDR3 protein. The sample contains under 400,000 distinct CDR3 sequences, 25% of which appear only once.

The receptor's source is a man aged 50 to 60 with Graves' hyperthyroidism. The rearrangement joins TRBV3-1 to TRBJ2-4; tentatively, D is TRBD1 (5 bases). The sequencing input was blood. The CDR3 DNA is TGTGCCAGCAGCCACAAGGGGCTAGCCAAAAACATTCAGTACTTC. Its translation: CASSHKGLAKNIQYF.